This note documents a single T cell receptor (beta chain) sequence. Its matching antigen is unknown. This entry is derived from a study of cytomegalovirus exposure and HLA in healthy donors. CDR3 length: 13 residues. Germline V gene data show CDR1 as MNHNS and CDR2 as SASEGT. V was cut by 2 bases and J by 10 bases, with 13 bases left in between. Researchers ran the PCR with 60 Vbeta and 13 Jbeta primers. Here immunoSEQ multiplex PCR was the method, and the copy in TCRdb shows in-frame clones only, minus some. The table has some 130,000 clones, 75% to 90% seen once. Points from the study as a whole: Prior analysis indicated that the majority of TCR beta V segments exhibited productivity approximately 90% or approximately 30% of the time. It has been reported that TCR beta sequences accurately predicted the HLA-A and HLA-B alleles of most subjects. A later analysis linked a missense DCLRE1C variant to TCR beta V- and J-gene trimming. The availability of immune exposure information extended only to CMV serostatus.

The sequencing input was PBMCs. This chain joins TRBV6-1 and TRBJ2-3; a possible D gene is TRBD2 (5 bases). This receptor was identified in a middle-aged woman in good health and CMV-seropositive. The CDR3 DNA reads TGTGCCAGCAGTGAAACAACAGTGGGAGCGCAGTATTTT. Its protein is CASSETTVGAQYF.